This T cell receptor (beta chain) was retrieved from a study of early T cells in non-severe SARS-CoV-2 infection (dated by TCRdb to about 2021). Context from the whole study: Because TCR sequencing relied on bulk RNA taken from unsorted whole blood, pairing of alpha and beta chains was not possible.

V is pared back by 6 bases and J by 0 bases, with 12 bases lying between the germline termini. CDR1 and CDR2 are read off the germline V gene as MNHEY and SVGAGI. The CDR3 has 15 amino acids, counting the end cysteine and phenylalanine. Of all the DNA, just the CDR3 is kept, 45 bases in frame from base 1. This clonotype showed up many times. The target of this receptor is not known. Nothing much larger sits one base from this clone, and base qualities are not available. Findings and caveats that apply to the study as a whole: VDJdb matching was skewed toward anti-spike CD8 responses, so virus-specific expansions were likely underestimated and private and CD4 specificities were missed.

Libraries came from 5' RACE. These reads were obtained on a NextSeq 500. The TCR library protocol attached unique molecular identifiers to individual cDNA molecules to correct for sequencing error and PCR bias. Sequencing covered both TCR alpha and beta chains, and within each sample the abundances of alpha and beta sequences were tightly co-correlated. The paper's processing steps were these. Decombinator V4 was used to perform V gene, J gene and CDR3 annotation of TCR sequences. Expanded TCRs were defined as changing significantly between any two time points under a Poisson model with p below 0.0001. TCR abundances were normalised to the total number of TCRs sequenced per sample and expressed as counts per million. TRAV1-2 paired with TRAJ12, TRAJ20 or TRAJ33 defined MAIT TCRs, while TRAV10 paired with TRAJ18 defined iNKT TCRs. VDJdb, accessed 1 November 2021, was searched for CMV, EBV and SARS-CoV-2 annotated TCRs, excluding TCRs annotated for multiple antigens. TCRdb's own reprocessing of the public reads used fastp at Q25 and MiXCR and kept productive beta chains. Rows matching on CDR3 protein sequence are summarized as one entry with the most common DNA and genes. For this entry, the V and J calls and clone size follow TCRdb and not the study's own pipeline. Here the sample has around 29,000 distinct CDR3 sequences; about 10% occur a single time. The ten largest clones capture roughly 13% of the sample.

Set within a cohort of healthcare workers in London, UK, this nested case-control study involved weekly PCR testing of nasopharyngeal swabs along with blood sampling. Between 23 and 31 March 2020, the week of the UK lockdown, healthcare workers were enrolled and then followed up weekly for as long as 16 weeks. This clonotype originated in an adult who was a healthcare worker with PCR-confirmed SARS-CoV-2 infection or an uninfected control (not recorded which). The source material was whole blood. The chain is made from TRBV6-5 and TRBJ2-1, with no D gene named confidently. The CDR3 here reads CASRPPTGSYNEQFF. The DNA sequence is as follows: TGTGCCAGCAGACCCCCGACCGGCTCCTACAATGAGCAGTTCTTC.